Presented here are 5 T cell receptor beta chains from one specimen sequenced in a study of OX40 agonist ivuxolimab in advanced cancers. Generated by immunoSEQ multiplex PCR, the TCRdb table keeps only in-frame clones and is missing some. This table has about 110,000 clones, around nine tenths appearing once. Specimen: CD4+ or CD8+ T cells sorted from blood, collected in a trial of the OX40 agonist ivuxolimab. The source is an adult with an advanced solid tumor such as melanoma, head and neck, liver or kidney cancer.

Notes on this clone: An end of the junction does not agree with germline; a read error may underlie this. This chain connects TRBV27 to TRBJ2-1, with D possibly TRBD2 on 8 matching bases. This CDR3 has 16 amino acids. CDR1 and CDR2 (germline): MNHEY, SMNVEV (reference sequence). The CDR3 bases are TGTGCCAGCCGACGGGGGGGGACAGTCTCCAACAATGAGCAGTTCTTC. Its translation is CASRRGGTVSNNEQFF.

The chain links TRBV10-3 to TRBJ2-7; D remains unclear. This CDR3 contains 13 residues. Germline lookup yields CDR1 ENHRY and CDR2 SYGVKD. The V end was cut by 0 bases, the J end by 4 bases, with 7 bases between. The CDR3 DNA reads as TGTGCCATCAGTGAGTCAGACAAATACGAGCAGTACTTC. Its translation: CAISESDKYEQYF.

The chain combines TRBV6-5 with TRBJ1-1; tentatively, D is TRBD1 (5 bases). CDR3 length: 12 residues. Looked up from germline, CDR1 is MNHEY and CDR2 is SVGAGI. Trimming shortened V by 4 bases and J by 4 bases, and 7 bases separated the two germline ends. CDR3 coding DNA: TGTGCCAGCAGTTTGAGGGGCACTGAAGCTTTCTTT. Its translation is CASSLRGTEAFF.

The J gene is TRBJ1-4, the V gene TRBV13; D gene ambiguous. Germline V gene data show CDR1 as PRHDT and CDR2 as FYEKMQ (reference sequence). V was pared by 3 bases and J by 8 bases, with 16 bases between. This CDR3 region has 15 residues. This CDR3 reads CASSFLKGFREKLFF. CDR3 bases: TGTGCCAGCAGCTTTTTGAAAGGGTTCCGGGAAAAACTGTTTTTT.

V gene TRBV29-1 combines with J gene TRBJ2-3; D could derive from TRBD1 or TRBD2 (5 bases each). Trimming pared 4 bases from V and 1 base from J, leaving 12 bases between. The CDR3 contains 14 residues. Germline loops: CDR1 SQVTM, CDR2 ANQGSEA. The CDR3 region is CSVVGVGGTDTQYF. Written as DNA, the CDR3 is TGCAGCGTTGTTGGGGTGGGGGGCACAGATACGCAGTATTTT.